The next 15 T cell receptor beta chains were all read from a single sample in a study of blood T cell repertoires in COVID-19. Generated by immunoSEQ multiplex PCR, the TCRdb table keeps only in-frame clones and is missing some. The repertoire includes under 300,000 clones, about nine tenths of them detected once, and about 2.1% sits in the top ten. Material: PBMCs or T cells enriched from blood (not recorded which). Receptor source: a woman in her forties with acute COVID-19.

The V and J genes are TRBV30 and TRBJ1-4; no clear D. The germline CDR1 and CDR2 sequences are GTSNPN and SVGIG (reference sequence). Trimming took 4 bases from V and 5 from J, leaving 11 bases between them. This CDR3 has 13 residues. The CDR3 sequence is CAWNGVLNEKLFF. The CDR3 DNA reads as TGTGCCTGGAACGGAGTACTGAATGAAAAACTGTTTTTT.

The V and J genes are TRBV6-5 and TRBJ1-1; D unclear. CDR1 and CDR2 (germline): MNHEY, SVGAGI. This CDR3 spans 13 amino acids. The V gene lost 0 bases and the J gene lost 11 bases, with 13 bases spanning the gap. This chain's CDR3 is CASSYSTGWSAFF. The CDR3 DNA reads as TGTGCCAGCAGTTACTCGACTGGCTGGTCGGCTTTCTTT.

This rearrangement joins TRBV19 to TRBJ2-2; TRBD1 agrees at 7 bases. The ends lost 4 bases at V and 7 bases at J; junction bases unmatched: 6. Germline V lookup: CDR1 LNHDA, CDR2 SQIVND (reference sequence). CDR3 length: 14 residues. DNA for the CDR3: TGTGCCAGTAGTACCACAGGGGTAGACGGGGAGCTGTTTTTT. Translated: CASSTTGVDGELFF.

The V gene is TRBV19, the J gene TRBJ1-1; TRBD1 matches 8 bases. The CDR3 covers 14 residues. The J segment lost 0 bases and the V segment lost 7 bases, leaving 4 bases of the junction unmatched. Per the germline V gene, CDR1 is LNHDA and CDR2 is SQIVND (reference sequence). The CDR3: CASIRTGMNTEAFF. DNA of the CDR3: TGTGCCAGTATCCGGACAGGGATGAACACTGAAGCTTTCTTT.

This sequence joins TRBV4-1 and TRBJ1-6, with a possible D match to TRBD1 (6 bases). Between the trimmed V and J ends, which lost 1 base and 7 bases, there was a span of 17 bases. The CDR3 runs 17 residues. CDR1 is MGHRA and CDR2 is YSYEKL in the germline V gene. The CDR3 reads CASSQVSRGRLNSPLHF. Written as DNA, the CDR3 is TGCGCCAGCAGCCAAGTTAGCAGGGGTCGATTGAATTCACCCCTCCACTTT.

The chain is built from TRBV5-1 and TRBJ2-1, with 10 bases identical to TRBD2. V lost 5 bases and J lost 4; bases outside the gene matches: 6. Germline-derived CDR1 and CDR2 are SGHRS and YFSETQ. The CDR3 sequence is 15 residues long. For the CDR3, the DNA is TGCGCCAGCAGGCTGGTACTAGCGGGGTACAATGAGCAGTTCTTC. Its translation: CASRLVLAGYNEQFF.

The chain is built from TRBV12-3 or TRBV12-4 and TRBJ1-1, with D tentatively TRBD1 (5 bases). This CDR3 is 13 amino acids long. V lost 3 bases, J lost 4 bases, and 9 bases lay in between. DNA of the CDR3: TGTGCCAGCAGTTTCGGGGGTATCACTGAAGCTTTCTTT. Translated, it gives CASSFGGITEAFF.

This clone was seen a few times. The chain combines TRBV13 with TRBJ2-7, with D maybe TRBD2 (5 bases). This CDR3 spans 14 amino acids. Germline V gene lookup returns CDR1 PRHDT and CDR2 FYEKMQ (reference sequence). Trimming shortened V by 3 bases and J by 2 bases, and 11 bases separated the two germline ends. As DNA, the CDR3 is TGTGCCAGCAGCTTTTCGGGGAGTACCTACGAGCAGTACTTC. This codes for CASSFSGSTYEQYF.

The V gene is TRBV5-4, the J gene TRBJ2-3, with TRBD1 matching 7 bases. J lost 4 bases, V lost 1 base, and 3 bases had no gene match. The CDR3 contains 14 residues. Germline CDR1 is SGHNT and CDR2 is YYREEE (reference sequence). The CDR3 nucleotides are TGTGCCAGCAGCTTGAGGCAGGGGGCAGATACGCAGTATTTT. It codes for CASSLRQGADTQYF.

The chain combines TRBV6-5 with TRBJ2-3, with D unclear. Deletions cut 6 bases from V and 3 bases from J, with 4 bases between. CDR1 is MNHEY and CDR2 is SVGAGI in the germline V gene. The CDR3 is 11 amino acids. The CDR3 region is CASSPTDTQYF. The DNA of the CDR3 is TGTGCCAGCAGCCCGACAGATACGCAGTATTTT.

With respect to this clone: The sample carries other DNA sequences with the same CDR3. The rearrangement links TRBV3-1 (or the pseudogene TRBV3-2) to TRBJ1-2; D is uncertain. CDR1 LGHDT and CDR2 YNNKEL come from the germline V gene (reference sequence). The ends were cut back, 0 bases at V and 8 bases at J, with 10 bases in the middle. CDR3 length: 13 residues. The CDR3 nucleotides are TGTGCCAGCAGCCAAGATTTGGGAGGAGGCTACACCTTC. It translates to CASSQDLGGGYTF.

The CDR3 is CASSLGGVQETQYF. In DNA, the CDR3 is TGTGCCAGCAGTTTGGGAGGGGTCCAAGAGACCCAGTACTTC. J is TRBJ2-5 and V is TRBV28, with 7 bases matching TRBD2. The germline V gene has CDR1 MDHEN and CDR2 SYDVKM. This CDR3 comprises 14 residues. J gave up 1 base and V 3 bases, and 2 bases lay outside the gene matches.

Regarding this clone: Other DNA sequences in this sample translate to the same CDR3. This chain joins TRBV19 and TRBJ1-5, with D maybe TRBD1 (5 bases). V was cut by 3 bases and J by 6 bases, with 9 bases left in between. Germline CDR1 is LNHDA and CDR2 is SQIVND (reference sequence). The CDR3 is made up of 13 amino acids. The CDR3 DNA sequence: TGTGCCAGTAGTATCCAGGGTGGTCAGCCCCAGCATTTT. It codes for CASSIQGGQPQHF.

J is TRBJ2-7 and V is TRBV10-3; 7 bases are a match to TRBD2. Germline V gives CDR1 ENHRY, CDR2 SYGVKD. This CDR3 comprises 18 residues. Trimming took 0 bases from V and 0 from J; bases not matched to a gene: 11. The CDR3 DNA is TGTGCCATCAGTGAGTCGCGTGCGGCGGGAGTCATCTCCTACGAGCAGTACTTC. Translation: CAISESRAAGVISYEQYF.

The chain combines TRBV15 with TRBJ1-1; D is unresolved. The germline V and J ends were trimmed by 0 bases and 11 bases, with 13 bases remaining between them. Per germline, CDR1 LNHNV and CDR2 YYDKDF (reference sequence). This CDR3 comprises 13 residues. The CDR3: CATSRDRGNMAFF. The CDR3 DNA is TGTGCCACCAGCAGAGATCGAGGGAATATGGCTTTCTTT.